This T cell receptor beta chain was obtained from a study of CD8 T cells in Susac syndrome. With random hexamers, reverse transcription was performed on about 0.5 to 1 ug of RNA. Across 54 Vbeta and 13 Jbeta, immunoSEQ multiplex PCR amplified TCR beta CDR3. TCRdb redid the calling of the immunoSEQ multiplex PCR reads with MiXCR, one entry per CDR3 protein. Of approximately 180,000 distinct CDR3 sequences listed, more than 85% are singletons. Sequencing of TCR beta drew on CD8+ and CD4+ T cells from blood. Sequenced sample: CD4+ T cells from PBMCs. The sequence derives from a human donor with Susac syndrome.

The CDR3 nucleotides are TGTGCCAGCAGCCGGAAAACCGGGACAGCCGGAAACACCATATATTTT. Encoded protein: CASSRKTGTAGNTIYF. The chain combines TRBV5-4 with TRBJ1-3, with 7 bases that match TRBD1. V gave up 4 bases and J gave up 4 bases; unmatched junction bases: 11. CDR1 is SGHNT and CDR2 is YYREEE in the germline V gene (reference sequence). The CDR3 is 16 residues long.